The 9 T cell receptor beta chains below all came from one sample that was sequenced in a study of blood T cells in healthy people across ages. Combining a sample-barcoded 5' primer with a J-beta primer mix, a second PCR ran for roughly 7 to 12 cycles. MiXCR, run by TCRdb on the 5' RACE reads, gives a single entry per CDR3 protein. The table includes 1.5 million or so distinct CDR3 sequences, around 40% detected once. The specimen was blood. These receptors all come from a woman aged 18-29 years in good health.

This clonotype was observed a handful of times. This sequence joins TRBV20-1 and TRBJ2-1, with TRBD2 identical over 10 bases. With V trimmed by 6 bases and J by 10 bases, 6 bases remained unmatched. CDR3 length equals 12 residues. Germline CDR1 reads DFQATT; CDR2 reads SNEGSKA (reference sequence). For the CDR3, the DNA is TGCAGTGCAGCTAGCGGGAGCTACGAGCAGTTCTTC. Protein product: CSAASGSYEQFF.

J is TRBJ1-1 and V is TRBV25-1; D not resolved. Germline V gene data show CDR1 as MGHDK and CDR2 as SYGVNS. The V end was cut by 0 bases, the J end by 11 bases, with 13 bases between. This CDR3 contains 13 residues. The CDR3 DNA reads TGTGCCAGCAGTGAATATATCGGAGGTGGGGCTTTCTTT. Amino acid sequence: CASSEYIGGGAFF.

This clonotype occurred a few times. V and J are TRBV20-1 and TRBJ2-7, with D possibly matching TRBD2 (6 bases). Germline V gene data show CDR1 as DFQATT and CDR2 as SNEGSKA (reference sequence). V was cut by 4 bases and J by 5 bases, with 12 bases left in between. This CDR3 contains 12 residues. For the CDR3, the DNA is TGCAGTGCTACTAGCGCCCTCAACGAGCAGTACTTC. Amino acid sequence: CSATSALNEQYF.

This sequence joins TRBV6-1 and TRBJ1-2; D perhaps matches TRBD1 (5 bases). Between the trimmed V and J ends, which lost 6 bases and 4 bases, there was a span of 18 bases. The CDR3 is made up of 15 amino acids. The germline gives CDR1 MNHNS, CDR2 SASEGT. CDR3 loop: CASSTIQGSIYGYTF. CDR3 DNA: TGTGCCAGCAGCACCATCCAGGGATCAATCTATGGCTACACCTTC.

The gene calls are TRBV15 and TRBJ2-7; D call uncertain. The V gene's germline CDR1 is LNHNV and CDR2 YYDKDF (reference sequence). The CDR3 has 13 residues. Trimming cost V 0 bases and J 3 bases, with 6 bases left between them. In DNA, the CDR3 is TGTGCCACCAGCAGAGATGGCATCTACGAGCAGTACTTC. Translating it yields CATSRDGIYEQYF.

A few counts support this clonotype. CDR3: CSVRAGGSYEQYF. For the CDR3, the DNA is TGCAGCGTCCGAGCGGGGGGGTCCTACGAGCAGTACTTC. The chain carries TRBV29-1 and TRBJ2-7; 10 nucleotides agree with TRBD2. With V trimmed by 6 bases and J by 1 base, 3 bases remained unmatched. The CDR3 loop spans 13 amino acids. In germline, CDR1 is SQVTM, CDR2 ANQGSEA.

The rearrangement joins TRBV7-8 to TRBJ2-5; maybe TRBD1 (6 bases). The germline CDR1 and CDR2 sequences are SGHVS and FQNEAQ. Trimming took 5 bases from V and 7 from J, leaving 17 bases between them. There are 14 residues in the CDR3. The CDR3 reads CASSLGHPDGTQYF. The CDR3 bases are TGTGCCAGCAGCCTGGGACACCCTGATGGGACCCAGTACTTC.

DNA of the CDR3: TGCAGCGTTGGGCCAGGTAGCGTTGGGGGCTACACCTTC. Translating it yields CSVGPGSVGGYTF. This chain joins TRBV29-1 and TRBJ1-2; D remains ambiguous. Germline V gene sequence: CDR1 SQVTM, CDR2 ANQGSEA. The CDR3 runs to 13 residues. V lost 4 bases and J 8 bases, leaving 17 bases between the germline ends.

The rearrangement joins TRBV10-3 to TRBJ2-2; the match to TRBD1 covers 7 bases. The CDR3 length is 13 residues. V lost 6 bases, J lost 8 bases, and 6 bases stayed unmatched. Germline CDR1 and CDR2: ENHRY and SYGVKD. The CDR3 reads CAIRPRDRGELFF. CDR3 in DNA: TGTGCCATCAGACCCCGGGACAGAGGGGAGCTGTTTTTT.